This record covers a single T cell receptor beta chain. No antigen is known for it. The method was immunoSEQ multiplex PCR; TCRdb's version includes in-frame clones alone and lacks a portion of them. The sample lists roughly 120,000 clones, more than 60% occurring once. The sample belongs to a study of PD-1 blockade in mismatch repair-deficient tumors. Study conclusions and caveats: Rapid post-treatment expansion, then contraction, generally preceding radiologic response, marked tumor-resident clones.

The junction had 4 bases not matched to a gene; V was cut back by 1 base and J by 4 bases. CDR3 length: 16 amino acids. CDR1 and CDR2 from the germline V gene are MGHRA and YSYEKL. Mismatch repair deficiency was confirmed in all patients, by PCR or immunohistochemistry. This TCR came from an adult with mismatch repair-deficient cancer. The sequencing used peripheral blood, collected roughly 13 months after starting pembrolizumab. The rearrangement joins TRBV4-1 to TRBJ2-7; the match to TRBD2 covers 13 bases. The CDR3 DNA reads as TGCGCCAGCAGCCAAGGTGAGGGACTAGCGGGATACGAGCAGTACTTC. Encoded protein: CASSQGEGLAGYEQYF.